This T cell receptor (beta chain) stems from a study of blood T cell repertoires in COVID-19. For the study at large: From the United States, Italy and Spain came samples of acute and convalescent COVID-19. Sources were T cells, B-cell-depleted T cells, or PBMCs; the material itself was cDNA or gDNA.

In the original analysis: The authors estimated nucleated cell counts from reference gene primer amplification. TCRdb's table, derived via immunoSEQ multiplex PCR, lists solely in-frame clones and lacks some. The D gene and trimming were derived from the DNA, and the V and J assignments and clone size from that table. Counted here are around 68,000 clones, approximately 78% occurring once; the ten biggest clones make up 9.2%. This clonotype originated in a human donor in a cohort sampled during active COVID-19. The sequencing input was peripheral blood.

CDR3 sequence reads: CASSFLPGQGETQYF. The CDR3 DNA reads TGTGCCAGCAGTTTTCTTCCGGGTCAAGGAGAGACCCAGTACTTC. The chain joins TRBV27 to TRBJ2-5; D call uncertain. The germline V and J ends were trimmed by 3 bases and 4 bases, with 15 bases remaining between them. CDR1 and CDR2 (germline): MNHEY, SMNVEV (reference sequence). This CDR3 is 15 amino acids long.